This T cell receptor beta chain was sequenced in a study of graft-versus-host responses after intestinal transplantation. V lost 0 bases, J lost 7 bases, and 11 bases lay in between. In germline, CDR1 is SGHNT, CDR2 YYREEE (reference sequence). This CDR3 has 15 residues. The protocol was immunoSEQ multiplex PCR, while the TCRdb copy is restricted to in-frame clones and leaves out a portion. The repertoire consists of around 40,000 clones, with roughly 95% occurring once and the leading ten covering 0.45% to 0.65%. Points on this clone: Its antigen is unknown.

This clonotype originated in a human donor who was the organ donor for an intestinal transplant. The rearrangement links TRBV5-4 to TRBJ1-6; TRBD1 might be the D (5 bases). The sample here was unstimulated CD8+ T cells sorted from spleen or lymph node cells, taken before transplant. CDR3 in DNA: TGTGCCAGCAGCTTGGCCGGGGGACGGAATTCACCCCTCCACTTT. It encodes CASSLAGGRNSPLHF.